A selection of T cell receptor beta chains follows, all from one sample in a study of blood T cell repertoires in COVID-19. TCRdb's table, derived via immunoSEQ multiplex PCR, lists solely in-frame clones and lacks some. In the table there are 150,000 or so clones, 84% of which are singletons. The sequencing sample was made of peripheral blood. These receptors all stem from a woman aged 45-65 years in a cohort sampled during active or convalescent COVID-19. The CDR3 runs from the conserved cysteine through the conserved F or W. Each record gives: V gene, clone size, D gene, J gene, CDR3 protein, CDR3 DNA. D genes are given only for firm matches. Expanded clones are given a class, and other clones once, few, many or no size at all.

TRBV20-1	-	TRBD2	TRBJ2-3	CSASDLRLAEPDTQYF	TGCAGTGCTAGTGACCTAAGACTAGCGGAGCCAGATACGCAGTATTTT
TRBV14	-	-	TRBJ2-2	CASSQALTNTGELFF	TGTGCCAGCAGCCAAGCACTGACGAACACCGGGGAGCTGTTTTTT
TRBV11-2	-	-	TRBJ2-2	CASREGRGNTGELFF	TGTGCCAGCAGGGAAGGTCGAGGGAACACCGGGGAGCTGTTTTTT
TRBV5-1	-	-	TRBJ1-4	CASSPGGRDNEKLFF	TGCGCCAGCAGCCCGGGGGGCAGAGATAATGAAAAACTGTTTTTT
TRBV2	once	-	TRBJ1-5	CASSPTGTQPQHF	TGTGCCAGCAGTCCTACAGGGACTCAGCCCCAGCATTTT
TRBV7-2	-	TRBD1	TRBJ2-5	CASSLALSTGQETQYF	TGTGCCAGCAGCTTAGCTCTTTCGACAGGGCAAGAGACCCAGTACTTC
TRBV7-2	few	TRBD1	TRBJ1-1	CASSQQGTNTEAFF	TGTGCCAGCAGCCAACAGGGGACGAACACTGAAGCTTTCTTT
TRBV6-5	-	TRBD1	TRBJ2-2	CASSPGQGNTGELFF	TGTGCCAGCAGCCCGGGACAGGGGAACACCGGGGAGCTGTTTTTT
TRBV4-3	-	TRBD1	TRBJ1-2	CASSQDLLTGGIYGYTF	TGCGCCAGCAGCCAAGATCTGCTGACAGGGGGTATCTATGGCTACACCTTC
TRBV18	-	-	TRBJ2-1	CASSLLESSYNEQFF	TGTGCCAGCTCGCTGCTGGAGAGCTCCTACAATGAGCAGTTCTTC
TRBV7-3	-	TRBD2	TRBJ2-5	CASSLMAGGQETQYF	TGTGCCAGCAGCTTAATGGCGGGGGGGCAAGAGACCCAGTACTTC
TRBV19	-	TRBD1	TRBJ1-6	CASTILSGQGNSPLHF	TGTGCCAGTACCATCCTATCGGGACAGGGTAATTCACCCCTCCACTTT
TRBV7-2	-	-	TRBJ2-1	CASRGSSYNEQFF	TGTGCCAGCCGGGGGAGCTCCTACAATGAGCAGTTCTTC
TRBV7-8	-	-	TRBJ2-3	CASSSMVGTPISTDTQYF	TGTGCCAGCAGCTCAATGGTTGGGACTCCGATATCCACAGATACGCAGTATTTT
TRBV4-3	-	TRBD1	TRBJ2-1	CASSQDPDRGRQFF	TGCGCCAGCAGCCAAGACCCGGACAGGGGGCGGCAGTTCTTC
TRBV6-2/TRBV6-3	many	-	TRBJ2-1	CASSYSASTDEQFF	TGTGCCAGCAGTTATAGCGCTTCCACCGATGAGCAGTTCTTC
TRBV7-3	-	-	TRBJ2-3	CASSLQGLGDTQYF	TGTGCCAGCAGCTTACAGGGTCTAGGAGATACGCAGTATTTT
TRBV7-6	-	-	TRBJ1-6	CASSLAPYGTRNSPLHF	TGTGCCAGCAGCTTAGCCCCATACGGGACAAGGAATTCACCCCTCCACTTT
TRBV19	-	-	TRBJ2-2	CASSTQGYTGELFF	TGTGCCAGTAGTACCCAGGGTTACACCGGGGAGCTGTTTTTT
TRBV2	-	-	TRBJ2-5	CASGQNQETQYF	TGTGCCAGCGGACAAAACCAAGAGACCCAGTACTTC
TRBV5-6	-	-	TRBJ2-3	CASSLAGSDTQYF	TGTGCCAGCAGCTTGGCAGGATCAGATACGCAGTATTTT
TRBV3-1/TRBV3-2	once	TRBD1	TRBJ1-2	CASSQDLGTGGIHNYGYTF	TGTGCCAGCAGCCAAGATCTGGGCACAGGGGGTATTCATAACTATGGCTACACCTTC
TRBV6-2/TRBV6-3	-	-	TRBJ1-2	CASSYPNIQGGYTF	TGTGCCAGCAGTTACCCCAACATCCAGGGAGGCTACACCTTC
TRBV27	-	-	TRBJ1-5	CASSLLQASNQPQHF	TGTGCCAGCAGTTTACTCCAGGCGAGCAATCAGCCCCAGCATTTT
TRBV7-2	-	-	TRBJ1-3	CASSQTVLYSGNTIYF	TGTGCCAGCAGCCAGACAGTCCTTTACTCTGGAAACACCATATATTTT
TRBV7-8	-	TRBD1	TRBJ1-3	CASSLGTSGGPSGNTIYF	TGTGCCAGCAGCTTAGGGACCTCAGGGGGGCCCTCTGGAAACACCATATATTTT
TRBV9	-	TRBD1	TRBJ1-2	CASSNQGVNGYTF	TGTGCCAGCAGTAACCAGGGGGTGAATGGCTACACCTTC
TRBV5-6	-	TRBD2	TRBJ2-5	CASSLDGVAGEEETQYF	TGTGCCAGCAGCTTGGATGGGGTAGCGGGGGAGGAAGAGACCCAGTACTTC
TRBV7-9	many	TRBD1	TRBJ1-1	CASSEGQGTEAFF	TGTGCCAGCAGCGAGGGACAGGGCACTGAAGCTTTCTTT
TRBV2	-	-	TRBJ1-5	CASEGGSNQPQHF	TGTGCCAGCGAAGGGGGTAGCAATCAGCCCCAGCATTTT
TRBV6-2/TRBV6-3	-	-	TRBJ2-7	CASSSGPGQTNPQQYF	TGTGCCAGCAGTTCCGGTCCGGGACAAACAAATCCCCAGCAGTACTTC
TRBV11-3	-	-	TRBJ2-1	CASSLGQGNNEQFF	TGTGCCAGCAGCTTAGGCCAGGGGAATAATGAGCAGTTCTTC
TRBV10-3	few	TRBD1	TRBJ1-1	CAISGPGTGNMNTEAFF	TGTGCCATCAGTGGACCCGGGACAGGGAACATGAACACTGAAGCTTTCTTT
TRBV30	-	-	TRBJ1-2	CAWSGSGNYGYTF	TGTGCCTGGAGTGGGTCAGGGAACTATGGCTACACCTTC
TRBV11-3	-	TRBD1	TRBJ2-1	CASSPGTVYNEQFF	TGTGCCAGCAGCCCCGGGACAGTGTACAATGAGCAGTTCTTC
TRBV5-4	-	TRBD1	TRBJ1-2	CASSWNDRGRRGYTF	TGTGCCAGCAGCTGGAATGACAGGGGGCGCAGAGGCTACACCTTC
TRBV3-1/TRBV3-2	-	TRBD1	TRBJ2-7	CASSQGGGQVNF	TGTGCCAGCAGCCAAGGAGGAGGACAGGTAAACTTC
TRBV9	-	TRBD1	TRBJ1-2	CASSTQGGIGYTF	TGTGCCAGCAGCACTCAGGGGGGCATAGGCTACACCTTC
TRBV19	-	TRBD1	TRBJ1-2	CASSIGTGGIGYTF	TGTGCCAGTAGTATAGGGACAGGGGGCATCGGCTACACCTTC
TRBV6-4	-	-	TRBJ2-2	CASSGTETGELFF	TGTGCCAGCAGTGGAACAGAGACCGGGGAGCTGTTTTTT
TRBV24-1	-	TRBD1	TRBJ2-3	CATSDPRGQGAQDTQYF	TGTGCCACCAGTGATCCAAGAGGACAGGGGGCTCAAGATACGCAGTATTTT
TRBV6-5	-	-	TRBJ1-5	CASIQGGGSNQPQHF	TGTGCCAGCATTCAAGGAGGAGGAAGCAATCAGCCCCAGCATTTT
TRBV5-4	few	TRBD1	TRBJ2-1	CASSKGQDNEQFF	TGTGCCAGCAGCAAGGGACAGGACAATGAGCAGTTCTTC
TRBV3-1/TRBV3-2	few	-	TRBJ2-3	CASRDRPHTDTQYF	TGTGCCAGCAGAGACAGGCCTCACACAGATACGCAGTATTTT
TRBV19	-	TRBD2	TRBJ2-5	CASSINLGGYQETQYF	TGTGCCAGTAGTATTAATTTGGGGGGGTACCAAGAGACCCAGTACTTC
TRBV7-9	-	TRBD1	TRBJ1-6	CASSPAGQGISPLHF	TGTGCCAGCAGCCCTGCGGGACAGGGGATATCACCCCTCCACTTT
TRBV10-3	-	TRBD1	TRBJ2-1	CAISDLTGGSYNEQFF	TGTGCCATCAGTGACCTGACAGGGGGGTCCTACAATGAGCAGTTCTTC
TRBV19	once	-	TRBJ1-5	CASSIVGTHGNQPQHF	TGTGCCAGTAGTATAGTGGGGACACATGGCAATCAGCCCCAGCATTTT
TRBV19	-	TRBD1	TRBJ2-7	CASSIATGYYEQYF	TGTGCCAGTAGTATAGCGACAGGGTACTACGAGCAGTACTTC
TRBV3-1/TRBV3-2	few	-	TRBJ2-7	CASSPMGLTYEQYF	TGTGCCAGCAGCCCGATGGGGCTCACCTACGAGCAGTACTTC
TRBV5-1	-	TRBD2	TRBJ2-3	CASSLGLAGGGGTDTQYF	TGCGCCAGCAGCCTCGGACTAGCGGGGGGAGGAGGCACAGATACGCAGTATTTT
TRBV14	-	-	TRBJ1-6	CASSNSGYNSPLHF	TGTGCCAGCAGTAACAGCGGCTATAATTCACCCCTCCACTTT
TRBV15	once	TRBD1	TRBJ2-3	CATSRGGQNTDTQYF	TGTGCCACCAGCAGAGGGGGACAGAACACAGATACGCAGTATTTT
TRBV30	-	-	TRBJ1-1	CAWSVSEVGAFF	TGTGCCTGGAGTGTATCAGAGGTGGGAGCTTTCTTT
TRBV3-1/TRBV3-2	-	TRBD1	TRBJ1-1	CASSQGGQTTEAFF	TGTGCCAGCAGCCAGGGGGGACAGACCACTGAAGCTTTCTTT
TRBV12-5	few	TRBD1	TRBJ1-5	CASGRGGQGGSGNQPQHF	TGTGCTAGTGGGAGAGGGGGACAGGGAGGGTCGGGCAATCAGCCCCAGCATTTT
TRBV29-1	-	TRBD1	TRBJ2-1	CSVARDRGDEQFF	TGCAGCGTTGCCCGGGACAGGGGAGATGAGCAGTTCTTC
TRBV19	once	TRBD1	TRBJ2-2	CASSMRTGVTGELFF	TGTGCCAGTAGTATGAGGACAGGGGTGACCGGGGAGCTGTTTTTT
TRBV11-3	-	TRBD1	TRBJ2-1	CASSLVGQGYNEQFF	TGTGCCAGCAGCTTAGTGGGACAGGGGTACAATGAGCAGTTCTTC
TRBV6-5	-	TRBD2	TRBJ2-2	CASSSSGVNTGELFF	TGTGCCAGCAGTTCTAGCGGGGTGAACACCGGGGAGCTGTTTTTT